The 21 T cell receptor beta chains in this list originate from one sample, sequenced in a study of blood T cell repertoires in COVID-19. Data came from immunoSEQ multiplex PCR; TCRdb stores just in-frame clones and leaves some out. The sample has 150,000 to 180,000 clones, roughly 84% seen once; the top ten hold roughly 9.8%. Input material: peripheral blood. The origin of the receptors is a woman aged 50 to 60 with acute or convalescent COVID-19.

This clone has only a few counts. V is TRBV2 and J is TRBJ2-3, with D perhaps TRBD2 (7 bases). Germline V lookup: CDR1 SNHLY, CDR2 FYNNEI. The CDR3 length is 15 residues. V lost 7 bases to trimming and J lost 3 bases, with 17 bases between them. The CDR3 reads CASTSGLGGTDTQYF. The CDR3 DNA reads as TGTGCCAGCACCAGCGGACTAGGGGGAACAGATACGCAGTATTTT.

This clone appeared a single time. This chain connects TRBV18 to TRBJ1-2, with 10 bases that match TRBD1. The CDR3 totals 16 residues. J gave up 2 bases and V 3 bases, and 6 bases lay outside the gene matches. Germline-derived CDR1 and CDR2 are KGHSH and LQKENI. The CDR3 bases are TGTGCCAGCTCACCCCGACAGGGGGCTGGGAACTATGGCTACACCTTC. Its translation: CASSPRQGAGNYGYTF.

This chain uses TRBV3-1 (or the pseudogene TRBV3-2) with TRBJ1-1; D call uncertain. Deletions cut 4 bases from V and 7 bases from J, with 10 bases between. The germline V gene has CDR1 LGHDT and CDR2 YNNKEL (reference sequence). The CDR3 loop spans 12 amino acids. The CDR3 spells CASSPPAGEAFF. In DNA, the CDR3 is TGTGCCAGCAGCCCCCCAGCGGGTGAAGCTTTCTTT.

The V gene is TRBV7-2, the J gene TRBJ2-7, with 7 bases aligning to TRBD1. The CDR3 has 15 residues. V lost 4 bases, J lost 3 bases, and 9 bases stayed unmatched. The V gene's germline CDR1 is SGHTA and CDR2 FQGNSA. The CDR3: CASSSDRVGDYEQYF. Here the CDR3 DNA reads TGTGCCAGCAGCTCCGACAGGGTAGGGGACTACGAGCAGTACTTC.

The V gene is TRBV2, the J gene TRBJ2-7; the D gene is possibly TRBD1 (6 bases). The CDR3 spans 14 residues. Trimming left V 8 bases short and J 2 bases short, with 16 bases between. Germline V gene data show CDR1 as SNHLY and CDR2 as FYNNEI. As DNA, the CDR3 is TGTGCCAGCCGAACCACGACAGGAGCCTACGAGCAGTACTTC. Translation gives CASRTTTGAYEQYF.

The gene calls are TRBV5-1 and TRBJ1-4, with D perhaps matching TRBD1 (6 bases). This CDR3 spans 15 amino acids. CDR1 is SGHRS and CDR2 is YFSETQ in the germline V gene. Trimming took off 4 bases at V and 3 bases at J, with 13 bases between the two ends. The CDR3 region has the DNA TGCGCCAGCAGCGGCGGTGGGGGCGCTAATGAAAAACTGTTTTTT. Translated: CASSGGGGANEKLFF.

The chain links TRBV4-3 to TRBJ2-3, with D perhaps TRBD2 (6 bases). Per the germline V gene, CDR1 is LGHNA and CDR2 is YSLEER. V was pared by 0 bases and J by 2 bases, with 15 bases between. The CDR3 covers 17 residues. CDR3 residues: CASSQEAAGSFTDTQYF. As DNA, the CDR3 is TGCGCCAGCAGCCAAGAGGCGGCGGGATCATTCACAGATACGCAGTATTTT.

This chain links TRBV5-1 with TRBJ2-1; 9 nucleotides align to TRBD1. Germline V gene sequence: CDR1 SGHRS, CDR2 YFSETQ. V lost 3 bases to trimming and J lost 8 bases; unmatched junction nucleotides: 3. This CDR3 has 13 residues. The CDR3, as DNA: TGCGCCAGCAGCTGGGGGACAGGGTATGAGCAGTTCTTC. Translation gives CASSWGTGYEQFF.

The genes are TRBV7-6 and TRBJ2-1, with a tentative D call TRBD1 (5 bases). The V and J ends lost 3 bases and 0 bases respectively, with 6 bases between them. The CDR3 consists of 14 residues. Germline-derived CDR1 and CDR2 are SGHVS and FNYEAQ. CDR3 sequence: CASSFDSSYNEQFF. The DNA of the CDR3 is TGTGCCAGCAGCTTCGACAGCTCCTACAATGAGCAGTTCTTC.

On this clone: Its ends do not fully match the called genes, so a read error is possible. The V call is TRBV19, the J call TRBJ1-2; 10 positions match TRBD1. The CDR3 consists of 16 residues. CDR1 is LNHDA, CDR2 SQIVND, per germline (reference sequence). CDR3 sequence (DNA): TGTGCCAGCAGTAAGAGCGGGACAGGGGTTGGGTATGGCTACACCTTC. Translated, it gives CASSKSGTGVGYGYTF.

The V gene is TRBV18, the J gene TRBJ2-2; D call uncertain. This CDR3 region has 14 residues. Trimming pared 1 base from V and 1 base from J, leaving 4 bases between. Germline V gene data show CDR1 as KGHSH and CDR2 as LQKENI. CDR3 loop: CASSPLRNTGELFF. The CDR3 DNA is TGTGCCAGCTCACCACTCCGGAACACCGGGGAGCTGTTTTTT.

The chain carries TRBV19 and TRBJ1-1; D is perhaps TRBD1 (5 bases). The germline V gene encodes CDR1 LNHDA and CDR2 SQIVND (reference sequence). The CDR3 length is 14 residues. V was shortened by 5 bases and J by 5 bases, with 15 bases between the two germline ends. The CDR3 region is CASSFDRGSTEAFF. For the CDR3, the DNA is TGTGCCAGTAGTTTCGACAGAGGAAGTACTGAAGCTTTCTTT.

V usage is TRBV28 and J usage is TRBJ1-2; 7 bases line up with TRBD1. This CDR3 spans 13 amino acids. J gave up 7 bases and V 3 bases, and 5 bases lay outside the gene matches. Germline V gene data show CDR1 as MDHEN and CDR2 as SYDVKM. CDR3 amino acids: CASSFGQEGGYTF. In DNA form, the CDR3 reads TGTGCCAGCAGTTTCGGACAGGAGGGTGGCTACACCTTC.

J is TRBJ1-1 and V is TRBV4-3; 9 nucleotides agree with TRBD1. CDR1 and CDR2 (germline): LGHNA, YSLEER. J lost 1 base, V lost 6 bases, and 6 bases had no gene match. The CDR3 totals 15 residues. CDR3 amino acids: CASRRDRARNTEAFF. In DNA form, the CDR3 reads TGCGCCAGCAGGAGGGACAGGGCCCGGAACACTGAAGCTTTCTTT.

CDR3 in amino acids: CASSQQQGNTEAFF. DNA of the CDR3: TGTGCCAGCAGCCAACAACAGGGAAACACTGAAGCTTTCTTT. The V gene is TRBV3-1 (or the pseudogene TRBV3-2), the J gene TRBJ1-1; tentatively, D is TRBD1 (6 bases). CDR1 is LGHDT and CDR2 is YNNKEL in the germline V gene (reference sequence). Trimming left V 2 bases short and J 2 bases short, with 9 bases between. The CDR3 contains 14 residues.

The CDR3 here is CASSLYSTYEQYF. As DNA, the CDR3 is TGTGCCAGCAGTTTATACTCCACCTACGAGCAGTACTTC. The chain is built from TRBV28 and TRBJ2-7; D gene uncertain. The V gene lost 1 base and the J gene lost 2 bases, with 6 bases spanning the gap. Germline V gene data show CDR1 as MDHEN and CDR2 as SYDVKM. This CDR3 comprises 13 residues.

The chain has TRBV6-4 and TRBJ1-2; TRBD1 is a possible D gene (6 bases). The CDR3 loop spans 12 amino acids. CDR1 MRHNA and CDR2 SNTAGT come from the germline V gene. Trimming shortened V by 6 bases and J by 7 bases, and 12 bases separated the two germline ends. The CDR3 region is CASSSTGLGYTF. The CDR3 DNA reads TGTGCCAGCAGCTCTACAGGGCTTGGCTACACCTTC.

This clone has just one count. V is TRBV3-1 (or the pseudogene TRBV3-2) and J is TRBJ1-1, with D possibly TRBD1 on 6 matching bases. The V gene lost 4 bases and the J gene lost 2 bases, with 11 bases spanning the gap. The CDR3 length is 14 residues. Germline V lookup: CDR1 LGHDT, CDR2 YNNKEL (reference sequence). As DNA, the CDR3 is TGTGCCAGCAGCCGGGACACCATTAACACTGAAGCTTTCTTT. It encodes CASSRDTINTEAFF.

The rearrangement links TRBV7-2 to TRBJ2-1; D is possibly TRBD2 (6 bases). V lost 4 bases and J 9 bases, leaving 16 bases between the germline ends. Germline values: CDR1 SGHTA, CDR2 FQGNSA. The CDR3 is 14 amino acids. The CDR3 region is CASSSPGGVGEQFF. The CDR3 DNA is TGTGCCAGCAGCTCCCCCGGGGGAGTGGGTGAGCAGTTCTTC.

The chain employs TRBV3-1 (or the pseudogene TRBV3-2) and TRBJ2-7; the match to TRBD2 covers 11 bases. Trimming took 5 bases from V and 6 from J; bases not matched to a gene: 6. The CDR3 spans 14 residues. The V gene's germline CDR1 is LGHDT and CDR2 YNNKEL (reference sequence). CDR3 in amino acids: CASSTSGSLVEQYF. The CDR3 nucleotides read TGTGCCAGCAGCACTAGCGGGAGTTTGGTCGAGCAGTACTTC.

The gene calls are TRBV20-1 and TRBJ2-7, with D tentatively TRBD1 (6 bases). Trimming shortened V by 5 bases and J by 6 bases, and 11 bases separated the two germline ends. Germline V lookup: CDR1 DFQATT, CDR2 SNEGSKA (reference sequence). CDR3 length: 11 residues. The CDR3 DNA is TGCAGTGCTTTACAGGGCTCCGAGCAGTACTTC. It codes for CSALQGSEQYF.